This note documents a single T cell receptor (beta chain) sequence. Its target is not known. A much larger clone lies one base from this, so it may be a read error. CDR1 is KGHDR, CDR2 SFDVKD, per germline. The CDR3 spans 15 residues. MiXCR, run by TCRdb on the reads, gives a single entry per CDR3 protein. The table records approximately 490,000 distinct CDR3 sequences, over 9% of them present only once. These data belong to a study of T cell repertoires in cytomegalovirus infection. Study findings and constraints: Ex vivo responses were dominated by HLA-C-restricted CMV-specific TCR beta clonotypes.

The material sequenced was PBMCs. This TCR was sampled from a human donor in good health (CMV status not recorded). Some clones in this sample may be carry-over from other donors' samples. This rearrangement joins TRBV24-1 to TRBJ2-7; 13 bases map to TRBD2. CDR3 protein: CTTSDPGLAGAEQYF. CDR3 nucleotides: TGTACCACCAGTGACCCCGGACTAGCGGGAGCCGAGCAGTACTTC.